Included here is one T cell receptor (beta chain) sequence, with context. The entry originates in a study of cytomegalovirus exposure and HLA in healthy donors. CDR1 is GTSNPN and CDR2 is SVGIG in the germline V gene (reference sequence). The CDR3 consists of 16 residues. The V and J ends lost 4 bases and 9 bases, in that order; junction bases with no gene match: 12. PCR was performed using 60 Vbeta and 13 Jbeta primers. TCRdb's table, derived via immunoSEQ multiplex PCR, lists solely in-frame clones and lacks some. The sample comprises a few hundred thousand clones, approximately 84% of which are singletons, and roughly 2% rests with the top ten.

Sequencing input: PBMCs. The rearrangement uses TRBV30 and TRBJ1-6, with TRBD1 identical over 10 bases. This sequence originates from a woman between 40 and 50 years old in good health and CMV-seropositive. The CDR3 DNA is TGTGCCTGGAAAACCCCCACCGGGACAGGGGTTTCACCCCTCCACTTT. The encoded protein is CAWKTPTGTGVSPLHF.